The 29 T cell receptor beta chains in this list originate from one sample, sequenced in a study of blood T cell repertoires in COVID-19. Generated by immunoSEQ multiplex PCR, the TCRdb table keeps only in-frame clones and is missing some. The repertoire has some 390,000 clones, over 85% of them found once; the top ten carry about 1.7%. Sequencing was performed on PBMCs or T cells enriched from blood (not recorded which). All receptors come from a woman aged 25 to 39 who had recovered from COVID-19.

The V call is TRBV27, the J call TRBJ2-7; 9 bases map to TRBD1. Looked up from germline, CDR1 is MNHEY and CDR2 is SMNVEV (reference sequence). CDR3 length: 15 amino acids. Germline trimming cut 2 bases from V and 4 bases from J; bases unmatched to any gene: 6. The CDR3 DNA follows: TGTGCCAGCAGTTTAGCGCGGGACAGGGTTTACGAGCAGTACTTC. It yields the protein CASSLARDRVYEQYF.

The V and J genes are TRBV30 and TRBJ1-6; no definite D call. Trimming removed 3 bases at V and 3 bases at J, with 6 bases between. The CDR3 has 13 residues. Looked up from germline, CDR1 is GTSNPN and CDR2 is SVGIG (reference sequence). Here the CDR3 DNA reads TGTGCCTGGAGGGAGGGCTATAATTCACCCCTCCACTTT. Translated: CAWREGYNSPLHF.

This rearrangement joins TRBV30 to TRBJ1-2; 7 positions agree with TRBD1. J lost 4 bases, V lost 3 bases, and 5 bases had no gene match. The length of the CDR3 is 13 residues. CDR1 GTSNPN and CDR2 SVGIG come from the germline V gene (reference sequence). The CDR3 region has the DNA TGTGCCTGGAGGGCAGGGGGGTTCTATGGCTACACCTTC. Protein product: CAWRAGGFYGYTF.

V gene TRBV28 combines with J gene TRBJ1-1, with D possibly matching TRBD1 (6 bases). Germline V gene sequence: CDR1 MDHEN, CDR2 SYDVKM. The CDR3 sequence is 14 residues long. Trimming stripped 5 bases from V and 1 base from J, with 11 bases between. The chain's CDR3 is CASSGTGPNTEAFF. The CDR3 DNA is TGTGCCAGCAGTGGTACAGGGCCGAACACTGAAGCTTTCTTT. The variable domain in full, with the rest retrieved from reference TRBV28 and TRBJ1-1, is DVKVTQSSRYLVKRTGEKVFLECVQDMDHENMFWYRQDPGLGLRLIYFSYDVKMKEKGDIPEGYSVSREKKERFSLILESASTNQTSMYLCASSGTGPNTEAFFGQGTRLTVV.

CDR3 sequence: CASRQGHSPLHF. In nucleotides, the CDR3 is TGTGCCAGCCGGCAGGGGCATTCACCCCTCCACTTT. The chain combines TRBV2 with TRBJ1-6; TRBD1 is a possible D gene (6 bases). The length of the CDR3 is 12 residues. Germline V lookup: CDR1 SNHLY, CDR2 FYNNEI. The V and J ends lost 8 bases and 8 bases respectively, with 10 bases between them.

A single count supports this clone. The rearrangement joins TRBV4-2 to TRBJ1-1, with a weak D call TRBD1 (6 bases). The V gene lost 2 bases and the J gene lost 7 bases, with 17 bases spanning the gap. The CDR3 covers 15 residues. In germline, CDR1 is LGHNA, CDR2 YNFKEQ. CDR3 bases: TGTGCCAGCAGCCAAAAAGGACAGTCAATACTTGAAGCTTTCTTT. Its translation: CASSQKGQSILEAFF.

The chain combines TRBV18 with TRBJ1-1; tentative D call: TRBD1 (5 bases). Per the germline V gene, CDR1 is KGHSH and CDR2 is LQKENI. V lost 1 base and J lost 5, with 14 bases in between. The CDR3 length is 15 residues. The CDR3 DNA is TGTGCCAGCTCACCACGGGAACCAGGGCGGACTGAAGCTTTCTTT. Protein: CASSPREPGRTEAFF. Using reference TRBV18 and TRBJ1-1 for the parts outside the CDR3, the full variable domain is NAGVMQNPRHLVRRRGQEARLRCSPMKGHSHVYWYRQLPEEGLKFMVYLQKENIIDESGMPKERFSAEFPKEGPSILRIQQVVRGDSAAYFCASSPREPGRTEAFFGQGTRLTVV.

A few counts support this clone. V is TRBV3-1 (or the pseudogene TRBV3-2) and J is TRBJ2-2, with 8 bases matching TRBD1. The germline V gene has CDR1 LGHDT and CDR2 YNNKEL (reference sequence). The J segment lost 10 bases and the V segment lost 1 base, leaving 5 bases of the junction unmatched. CDR3 length: 14 residues. CDR3 sequence reads: CASSQATGVEELFF. The CDR3, as DNA: TGTGCCAGCAGCCAAGCGACAGGGGTGGAGGAGCTGTTTTTT.

The genes are TRBV30 and TRBJ1-1; D uncertain. The CDR3 is made up of 13 amino acids. CDR1 and CDR2 (germline): GTSNPN, SVGIG (reference sequence). V dropped 4 bases and J dropped 4 bases, with 13 bases sitting between them. The CDR3 DNA sequence: TGTGCCTGGACCCCTAGGCGTGGCACTGAAGCTTTCTTT. Residues: CAWTPRRGTEAFF.

The chain joins TRBV5-1 to TRBJ2-1; D ambiguous. V was shortened by 4 bases and J by 9 bases, with 14 bases between the two germline ends. CDR3 length: 13 residues. Germline CDR1 reads SGHRS; CDR2 reads YFSETQ. The CDR3 coding sequence is TGCGCCAGCAGCACCGCCTTTAGCACTGAGCAGTTCTTC. Translated: CASSTAFSTEQFF.

The CDR3 coding sequence is TGTGCCTGGAGTGTAGGGGGAAGCGGTTATTCACCCCTCCACTTT. This sequence encodes CAWSVGGSGYSPLHF. This chain connects TRBV30 to TRBJ1-6, with a possible D match to TRBD1 (6 bases). The CDR3 has 15 amino acids. V gave up 0 bases and J gave up 8 bases, with 14 bases separating them. CDR1 GTSNPN and CDR2 SVGIG come from the germline V gene (reference sequence).

Details on this clone: This sample includes further DNA sequences coding for the same CDR3. V gene TRBV27 combines with J gene TRBJ2-7; D may be TRBD1 (5 bases). This CDR3 region has 11 residues. Between the trimmed V and J ends, which lost 5 bases and 4 bases, there was a span of 6 bases. CDR1 is MNHEY, CDR2 SMNVEV, per germline (reference sequence). The CDR3 is CASSQGYEQYF. The CDR3 bases are TGTGCCAGCAGTCAGGGTTACGAGCAGTACTTC.

The genes are TRBV9 and TRBJ2-2; 9 bases line up with TRBD2. V was pared by 3 bases and J by 5 bases, with 8 bases of the junction left unmatched. CDR1 and CDR2 from the germline V gene are SGDLS and YYNGEE. The CDR3 covers 16 residues. This chain's CDR3 is CASSGAGGPLTGELFF. CDR3 sequence (DNA): TGTGCCAGCAGCGGGGCGGGAGGGCCTCTGACCGGGGAGCTGTTTTTT.

The chain joins TRBV3-1 (or the pseudogene TRBV3-2) to TRBJ1-2, with D hard to call. Germline CDR1 is LGHDT and CDR2 is YNNKEL (reference sequence). The CDR3 spans 11 residues. Between the trimmed V and J ends, which lost 11 bases and 2 bases, there was a span of 9 bases. CDR3 nucleotides: TGTGCCCGCCCGGGGAACTATGGCTACACCTTC. Its translation: CARPGNYGYTF.

CDR3 residues: CASSRAGVSGQFF. As DNA, the CDR3 is TGTGCCAGTAGTCGGGCAGGGGTCTCTGGGCAGTTCTTC. This chain connects TRBV19 to TRBJ2-1; D is possibly TRBD1 (6 bases). The germline gives CDR1 LNHDA, CDR2 SQIVND (reference sequence). The CDR3 spans 13 residues. Trimming left V 5 bases short and J 12 bases short, with 17 bases between.

J is TRBJ1-1 and V is TRBV5-1, with TRBD1 matching over 7 bases. This CDR3 has 15 residues. V lost 4 bases, J lost 0 bases, and 6 bases stayed unmatched. Germline V CDR1 and CDR2: SGHRS, YFSETQ. The CDR3 DNA is TGCGCCAGCAGCCCGGGACAGTCCATGAACACTGAAGCTTTCTTT. Translating gives CASSPGQSMNTEAFF.

The chain couples TRBV6-2 or TRBV6-3 to TRBJ2-1; D uncertain. The germline CDR1 and CDR2 sequences are MNHEY and SVGEGT. CDR3 size: 11 residues. With 1 base removed from V and 10 bases from J, the gap between germline ends came to 5 bases. CDR3 sequence (DNA): TGTGCCAGCAGTTACTTGCGGGAGCAGTTCTTC. Its translation is CASSYLREQFF.

This rearrangement joins TRBV20-1 to TRBJ1-6; D is perhaps TRBD1 (6 bases). Germline CDR1 reads DFQATT; CDR2 reads SNEGSKA (reference sequence). V was pared by 3 bases and J by 7 bases, with 25 bases between. The CDR3 covers 18 residues. The CDR3 protein is CSASISFGGANRNSPLHF. The CDR3 DNA reads TGCAGTGCTAGTATTTCTTTTGGGGGGGCTAATAGAAATTCACCCCTCCACTTT.

The chain joins TRBV6-2 or TRBV6-3 to TRBJ1-1; 7 bases fit TRBD1. The V gene end was trimmed by 6 bases and the J gene end by 5 bases; junction bases not matched to a gene: 9. The CDR3 sequence is 14 residues long. CDR1 is MNHEY and CDR2 is SVGEGT in the germline V gene. This chain's CDR3 is CASSPQGLPTEAFF. The CDR3 bases are TGTGCCAGCAGCCCACAGGGGCTACCTACTGAAGCTTTCTTT.

The V call is TRBV27, the J call TRBJ2-7; D possibly corresponds to TRBD1 (6 bases). CDR3 length: 14 residues. Germline V CDR1 and CDR2: MNHEY, SMNVEV (reference sequence). Trimming took 1 base from V and 2 from J, leaving 9 bases between them. The CDR3 DNA reads as TGTGCCAGCAGTTTATACAGGGCGGCCTACGAGCAGTACTTC. Translation: CASSLYRAAYEQYF.

This clone is a singleton in its sample. This chain connects TRBV2 to TRBJ2-7; TRBD1 is a possible D gene (5 bases). Germline V gene lookup returns CDR1 SNHLY and CDR2 FYNNEI. CDR3 size: 14 residues. The V gene lost 6 bases and the J gene lost 1 base, with 13 bases spanning the gap. In nucleotides, the CDR3 is TGTGCCAGCAGGCTGGGGCAAATTTCCTACGAGCAGTACTTC. It is translated as CASRLGQISYEQYF.

V is TRBV18 and J is TRBJ1-5, with D possibly TRBD1 on 5 matching bases. From germline, CDR1 is KGHSH and CDR2 LQKENI. This CDR3 contains 14 residues. Trimming shortened V by 3 bases and J by 5 bases, and 11 bases separated the two germline ends. CDR3 sequence: CASSPGGAHQPQHF. The CDR3 nucleotides read TGTGCCAGCTCACCGGGAGGGGCGCATCAGCCCCAGCATTTT.

This clone has only one observation. This rearrangement joins TRBV10-3 to TRBJ1-4, with 9 positions matching TRBD1. The CDR3 is 15 residues long. Per the germline V gene, CDR1 is ENHRY and CDR2 is SYGVKD. Trimming took 6 bases from V and 3 from J; bases not matched to a gene: 5. The CDR3 here is CAIRAGQGPNEKLFF. DNA for the CDR3: TGTGCCATCAGGGCAGGACAGGGGCCTAATGAAAAACTGTTTTTT.

This clone was detected only a few times. The genes are TRBV19 and TRBJ1-1; possible D gene TRBD1, 6 bases. Germline values: CDR1 LNHDA, CDR2 SQIVND (reference sequence). Trimming shortened V by 4 bases and J by 3 bases, and 9 bases separated the two germline ends. There are 13 residues in the CDR3. CDR3 region: CASSTRGYTEAFF. The CDR3 DNA sequence: TGTGCCAGTAGTACCAGGGGCTACACTGAAGCTTTCTTT.

The J gene is TRBJ2-2, the V gene TRBV3-1 (or the pseudogene TRBV3-2), with D possibly being TRBD1 (5 bases). The CDR3 runs 14 residues. V shed 7 bases and J shed 6 bases, with 15 bases lying between them. Germline V gene lookup returns CDR1 LGHDT and CDR2 YNNKEL (reference sequence). The CDR3 spells CASTPGFSAGELFF. CDR3 nucleotides: TGTGCCAGCACCCCAGGGTTTTCGGCCGGGGAGCTGTTTTTT.

The rearrangement links TRBV5-1 to TRBJ2-1, with 8 bases aligning to TRBD2. CDR3 length equals 19 residues. The junction had 15 bases not matched to a gene; V was cut back by 3 bases and J by 1 base. Germline V gene sequence: CDR1 SGHRS, CDR2 YFSETQ. CDR3 in DNA: TGCGCCAGCAGCTGGACCCTTCTTCCTCGGGAGGGATCCTACAATGAGCAGTTCTTC. Translated: CASSWTLLPREGSYNEQFF.

This rearrangement joins TRBV21-1 to TRBJ2-7; the table assigns TRBD2, which was not confirmed against the DNA. TRBV21-1 is marked as a pseudogene. CDR3 length: 17 amino acids. CDR3 in amino acids: CASSKVVRREGGTSSDF. The DNA for the CDR3 is TGTGCCAGCAGCAAAGTTGTTCGGCGGGAGGGCGGGACCTCCTCCGACTTC.

The chain recombines TRBV4-3 with TRBJ2-3; TRBD1 matches 10 bases. The CDR3 extends over 17 amino acids. Germline V CDR1 and CDR2: LGHNA, YSLEER. The V gene end was trimmed by 0 bases and the J gene end by 4 bases; junction bases not matched to a gene: 7. The chain's CDR3 is CASSQDFDRGLPDTQYF. The CDR3 region has the DNA TGCGCCAGCAGCCAAGATTTCGACAGGGGGCTCCCAGATACGCAGTATTTT.

The rearrangement links TRBV30 to TRBJ2-3, with TRBD2 as a possible D gene (6 bases). The V end was cut by 2 bases, the J end by 10 bases, with 16 bases between. CDR3 size: 13 residues. Germline V lookup: CDR1 GTSNPN, CDR2 SVGIG (reference sequence). Written as DNA, the CDR3 is TGTGCCTGGAGTCCGGGAGTGGATTTGGCGCAGTATTTT. It yields the protein CAWSPGVDLAQYF.